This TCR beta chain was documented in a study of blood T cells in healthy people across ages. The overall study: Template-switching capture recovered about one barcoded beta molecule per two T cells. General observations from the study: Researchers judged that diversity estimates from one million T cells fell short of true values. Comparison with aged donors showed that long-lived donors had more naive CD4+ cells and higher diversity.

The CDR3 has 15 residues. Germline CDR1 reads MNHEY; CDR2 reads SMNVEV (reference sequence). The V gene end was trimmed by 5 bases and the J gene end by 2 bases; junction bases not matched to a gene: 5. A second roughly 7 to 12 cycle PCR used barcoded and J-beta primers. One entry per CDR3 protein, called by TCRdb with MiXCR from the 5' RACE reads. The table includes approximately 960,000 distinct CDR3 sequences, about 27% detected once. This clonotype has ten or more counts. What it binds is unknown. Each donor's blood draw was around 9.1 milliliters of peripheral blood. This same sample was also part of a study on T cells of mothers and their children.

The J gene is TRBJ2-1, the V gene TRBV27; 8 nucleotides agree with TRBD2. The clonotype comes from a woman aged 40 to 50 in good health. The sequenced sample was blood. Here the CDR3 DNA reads TGTGCCAGCAGTGAGAGCGGGGGAACCTACAATGAGCAGTTCTTC. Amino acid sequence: CASSESGGTYNEQFF.